The sequence of this T cell receptor beta chain was determined in a study of cytomegalovirus exposure and HLA in healthy donors. General study points: 87-base-pair reads could not separate some V segments, including TRBV6-2 and TRBV6-3. Immune exposure information comprised only CMV serostatus. Across donors, sequencing depth was assumed by presence/absence analyses to be roughly uniform.

In the PCR, 60 Vbeta and 13 Jbeta primers were used. The protocol was immunoSEQ multiplex PCR, while the TCRdb copy is restricted to in-frame clones and leaves out a portion. The sample carries around 130,000 clones, 80% recorded once. As concerns this clone: As yet, its antigen is unknown.

This CDR3 has 16 amino acids. The V end was cut by 1 base, the J end by 2 bases, with 14 bases between. Per germline, CDR1 SGHDT and CDR2 YYEEEE. V and J are TRBV5-6 and TRBJ2-3, with a tentative D call TRBD2 (5 bases). This TCR came from a man aged 30-40 years in good health and CMV-seronegative. Sample: PBMCs. Written as DNA, the CDR3 is TGTGCCAGCAGCTTGTTCACAGCGGAATTCACAGATACGCAGTATTTT. Protein: CASSLFTAEFTDTQYF.